The T cell receptor (beta chain) under discussion was sequenced for a study of beta chain features in type 1 diabetes. The study's findings and limits: Small HLA sub-analyses could not settle whether HLA shapes TCRB rearrangement. Among patients, naive, central memory and Treg TCRB repertoires appeared more similar than among healthy donors. More deletions and fewer insertions at VDJ junctions were found in patients with type 1 diabetes. Possible PCR preference for shorter templates applied equally to patients and controls.

As regards this clone: What it binds is unknown.

CDR1 is SGHTS and CDR2 is YDEGEE in the germline V gene. The CDR3 extends over 18 amino acids. With 0 bases removed from V and 1 base from J, the gap between germline ends came to 18 bases. Sequencing targeted expressed TCRB transcripts, as all isolated RNA had been reverse transcribed. Profiled with immunoSEQ multiplex PCR; TCRdb holds only in-frame clones, not every one. The sample has about 160,000 clones, roughly 9% seen once; the top ten hold 2% to 2.5%. This clonotype originated in a woman between 18 and 29 years old in good health. The chain has TRBV5-8 and TRBJ2-3, with a weak D call TRBD1 (5 bases). Sequencing used central memory CD4+ T cells from blood. The CDR3 nucleotides read TGTGCCAGCAGCTTGGCCATTACAGGCAACGCCGGCACAGATACGCAGTATTTT. Translated, it gives CASSLAITGNAGTDTQYF.